This T cell receptor beta chain was sequenced in a study of cytomegalovirus exposure and HLA in healthy donors. Study observations and caveats: In vitro work confirmed that a few CMV-associated chains recognize CMV antigens.

Trimming removed 3 bases at V and 4 bases at J, with 16 bases between. The V gene's germline CDR1 is SGDLS and CDR2 YYNGEE. This CDR3 spans 15 amino acids. Primers for the PCR totalled 60 Vbeta and 13 Jbeta. The protocol was immunoSEQ multiplex PCR, while the TCRdb copy is restricted to in-frame clones and leaves out a portion. The sample yields roughly 160,000 clones, around 81% seen once. Remarks on this clone: Its specificity is not known.

The rearrangement joins TRBV9 to TRBJ1-2; D perhaps matches TRBD1 (6 bases). The sequenced sample consisted of PBMCs. This clonotype originated in a woman aged 45-60 years in good health and CMV-seronegative. The CDR3 nucleotides read TGTGCCAGCAGCGCCGGGTGGGGGCATGGCTATGGCTACACCTTC. It yields the protein CASSAGWGHGYGYTF.